This TCR beta chain was retrieved from a study of T cell responses to AZD1222 COVID-19 vaccine. Study context: Recipients boosted at about 4 weeks or about 12 weeks are pooled.

The count of this clone is one. No antigen is known for it. Study results and limitations: Donors were largely white British and mainly female; clonal diversity was possibly underestimated.

CDR3 size: 13 residues. V was pared by 4 bases and J by 7 bases, with 14 bases between. Germline V lookup: CDR1 SGHNT, CDR2 YYREEE (reference sequence). The table came from immunoSEQ multiplex PCR; TCRdb's copy has only in-frame clones and leaves some out. The data contain some 150,000 clones, 90% to 95% of them singletons. The source was peripheral blood, collected on day 0 of AZD1222 vaccination. V usage is TRBV5-4 and J usage is TRBJ2-5, with unresolved D. This sequence was found in an adult in good health. CDR3: CASSQDLKGTQYF. Here the CDR3 DNA reads TGTGCCAGCAGCCAGGATCTCAAAGGGACCCAGTACTTC.